This T cell receptor (beta chain) was obtained from a study of cytomegalovirus exposure and HLA in healthy donors (dated by TCRdb to 2016 to 2017). About the study as a whole: According to a later analysis, the 120 or so validation repertoires were produced on the same platform as the 666 repertoires of the first cohort. The study was designed to test whether signatures of past pathogen exposure could be identified by cataloging public T cell receptors. In addition to the first cohort of approximately 670 subjects, a separate validation cohort of approximately 110 different subjects was used. The study combined high-throughput TCR immunosequencing, statistical association of individual TCRs with disease status, and machine learning to predict cytomegalovirus infection status.

Broad study findings and their caveats: In vitro tests confirmed that a few of the cytomegalovirus-associated TCR beta chains recognize cytomegalovirus antigens. According to the authors, the approach could potentially be generalized to other disease states and immunological phenotypes. A later analysis had no HLA typing for the validation cohort, so co-occurrence there was scored across all 110 or so repertoires. A total of 150 to 200 TCR beta chains were listed by the study as associated with cytomegalovirus. In a later analysis, TCRs clustered in the first cohort were found to also tend to co-occur in the 120 or so validation repertoires, with 94% of cluster scores above 0. The classifier was reported to diagnose cytomegalovirus status with high specificity and sensitivity in both the original cohort and the validation cohort. Across donors, most TCR sequences were observed very rarely, whereas some public TCRs were present in many individuals.

Separate from the approximately 700-subject first cohort, the validation cohort of some 130 subjects was the group to which the donors belonged. The library came from the immunoSEQ multiplex PCR assay. Concerning the study's data processing: A statistical classification framework was built for diagnosing cytomegalovirus status from the catalog of TCR beta chain sequences. TCRdb's version of the immuneACCESS table is confined to in-frame rearrangements and falls short of the full clone set. An unresolved V gene accounts for under half of the shortfall where checked; the remainder is of unknown origin. V and J calls and clone size are as listed in that table; D and trimming were resolved from the DNA. This sample is represented by around 300,000 clones; 86% of them were singletons. The ten top clones hold 0.9% to 1.1% of the sample. For this clone: Its cognate antigen has yet to be identified. Base qualities were left out, and no much larger clone turns up one base away.

The clonotype originates from a woman between 18 and 29 years old in good health and CMV-seronegative. The sequencing input was PBMCs.

The DNA is TGTGCCAGCAAGGGGCTTGTCGGGAGAAACACCGGGGAGCTGTTTTTT. Its protein is CASKGLVGRNTGELFF. The chain uses TRBV27 and TRBJ2-2; a tentative D call is TRBD2 (6 bases match). Reading from cysteine to phenylalanine, the CDR3 counts 16 amino acids. Only CDR3 DNA remains: 48 bases, in frame from the first base. V was cut back by 7 bases and J by 2 bases, leaving a gap of 17 bases between them. In the germline V gene (reference sequence), CDR1 corresponds to MNHEY and CDR2 to SMNVEV.